The 4 T cell receptor beta chains in this list originate from one sample, sequenced in a study of cytomegalovirus exposure and HLA in healthy donors. The assay was immunoSEQ multiplex PCR, and TCRdb's table has in-frame clones only and misses some. The sample yields 150,000 to 250,000 clones, about three quarters seen once. The sequencing sample was made of PBMCs. The receptors derive from a woman aged 25 to 39 in good health and CMV-seronegative.

The J gene is TRBJ2-5, the V gene TRBV6-4; D may be TRBD2 (6 bases). The germline V gene has CDR1 MRHNA and CDR2 SNTAGT. Deletions cut 0 bases from V and 3 bases from J, with 29 bases between. The CDR3 totals 21 residues. The CDR3 DNA sequence: TGTGCCAGCAGTGACTCGAACCCGAACCGCGGGGCTCCAGGTGGAAAAGAGACCCAGTACTTC. Translation: CASSDSNPNRGAPGGKETQYF.

The gene calls are TRBV5-1 and TRBJ1-1; D perhaps matches TRBD1 (6 bases). Germline assignment: CDR1 SGHRS and CDR2 YFSETQ. The V and J ends lost 0 bases and 5 bases respectively, with 11 bases between them. The length of the CDR3 is 14 residues. The CDR3 nucleotides are TGCGCCAGCAGCTTGGGTGGGGGCGGTACTGAAGCTTTCTTT. Translated, it gives CASSLGGGGTEAFF.

The chain joins TRBV5-1 to TRBJ2-3; D is ambiguous. V was clipped by 4 bases and J by 3 bases, with 9 bases between them. The CDR3 spans 13 residues. CDR1 SGHRS and CDR2 YFSETQ come from the germline V gene. CDR3 region: CASSGTSTDTQYF. Written as DNA, the CDR3 is TGCGCCAGCAGCGGCACAAGTACAGATACGCAGTATTTT. The full variable domain, rest sourced from reference TRBV5-1 and TRBJ2-3, is KAGVTQTPRYLIKTRGQQVTLSCSPISGHRSVSWYQQTPGQGLQFLFEYFSETQRNKGNFPGRFSGRQFSNSRSEMNVSTLELGDSALYLCASSGTSTDTQYFGPGTRLTVL.

This chain connects TRBV2 to TRBJ1-3, with unresolved D. The CDR3 runs to 14 residues. CDR1 and CDR2 (germline): SNHLY, FYNNEI. The V gene lost 7 bases and the J gene lost 4 bases, with 14 bases spanning the gap. The CDR3 DNA follows: TGTGCCAGCAACAGAGACCTGAGCGGAAACACCATATATTTT. Translating gives CASNRDLSGNTIYF.